The subject of this entry is one TCR beta chain. Researchers took RNA transcripts and amplified the TCR beta CDR3 regions from them. TCR CDR3 regions were first amplified by RT-PCR with HTBI primers. TCRdb processed the multiplex PCR reads anew with MiXCR; each CDR3 protein has one entry. Of around 800,000 distinct CDR3 sequences detected, approximately 40% appear once; the ten largest clones hold 7.5% to 9.5%. The sample belongs to a study of T cells in Graves' hyperthyroidism and ophthalmopathy. Diagnosis of hyperthyroidism was new in patients aged 18 to 65, and its duration was under 2 months. Clinical symptoms, serum thyroxine and TRAb, thyroid ultrasound and orbital computed tomography were used for the diagnoses. The sample comprised blood. The TCR was taken from a young man with Graves' hyperthyroidism.

The CDR3 DNA reads TGCAGCGTTGAGCAGGGACTGCGGGAGACCCAGTACTTC. It specifies CSVEQGLRETQYF. This chain joins TRBV29-1 and TRBJ2-5, with D possibly matching TRBD2 (6 bases). Germline V gene lookup returns CDR1 SQVTM and CDR2 ANQGSEA. This CDR3 is 13 amino acids long. V lost 3 bases to trimming and J lost 5 bases, with 13 bases between them.